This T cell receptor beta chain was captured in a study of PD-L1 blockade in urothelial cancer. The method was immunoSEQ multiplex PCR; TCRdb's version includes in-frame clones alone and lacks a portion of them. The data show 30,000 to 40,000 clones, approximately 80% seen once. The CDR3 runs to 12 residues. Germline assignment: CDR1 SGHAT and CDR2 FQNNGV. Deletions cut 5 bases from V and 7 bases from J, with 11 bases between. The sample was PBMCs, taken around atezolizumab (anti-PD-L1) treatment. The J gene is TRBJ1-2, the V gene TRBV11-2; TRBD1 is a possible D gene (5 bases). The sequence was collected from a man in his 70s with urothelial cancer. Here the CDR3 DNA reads TGTGCCAGCAGCCCCGGGGGAGGTGGCTACACCTTC. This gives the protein CASSPGGGGYTF.